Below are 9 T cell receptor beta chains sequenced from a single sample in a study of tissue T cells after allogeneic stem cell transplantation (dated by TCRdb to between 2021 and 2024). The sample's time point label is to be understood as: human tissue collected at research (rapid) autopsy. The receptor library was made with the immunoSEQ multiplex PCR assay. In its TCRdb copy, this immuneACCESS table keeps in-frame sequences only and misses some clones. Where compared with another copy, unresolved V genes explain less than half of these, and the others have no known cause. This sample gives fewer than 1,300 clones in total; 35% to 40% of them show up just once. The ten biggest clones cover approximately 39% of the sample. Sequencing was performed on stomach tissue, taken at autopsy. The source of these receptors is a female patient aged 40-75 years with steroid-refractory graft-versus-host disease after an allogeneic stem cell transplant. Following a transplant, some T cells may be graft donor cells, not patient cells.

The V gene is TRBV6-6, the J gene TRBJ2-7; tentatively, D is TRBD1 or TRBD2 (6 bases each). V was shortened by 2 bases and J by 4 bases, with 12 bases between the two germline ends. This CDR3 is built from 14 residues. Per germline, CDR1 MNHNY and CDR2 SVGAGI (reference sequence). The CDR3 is CASSYQRGRYEQYF. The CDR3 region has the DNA TGTGCCAGCAGTTACCAACGGGGGCGTTACGAGCAGTACTTC.

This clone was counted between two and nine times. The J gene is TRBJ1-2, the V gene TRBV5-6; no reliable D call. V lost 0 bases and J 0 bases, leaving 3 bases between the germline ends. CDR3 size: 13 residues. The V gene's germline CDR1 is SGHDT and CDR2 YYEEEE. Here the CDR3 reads CASSLVPNYGYTF. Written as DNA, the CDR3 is TGTGCCAGCAGCTTGGTTCCTAACTATGGCTACACCTTC.

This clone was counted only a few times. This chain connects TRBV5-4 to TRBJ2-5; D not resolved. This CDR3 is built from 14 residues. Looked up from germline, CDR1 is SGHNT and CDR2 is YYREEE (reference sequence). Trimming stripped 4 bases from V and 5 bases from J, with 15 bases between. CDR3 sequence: CASSPDGRWETQYF. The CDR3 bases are TGTGCCAGCAGCCCGGACGGACGATGGGAGACCCAGTACTTC. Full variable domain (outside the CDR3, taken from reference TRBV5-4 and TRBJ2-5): ETGVTQSPTHLIKTRGQQVTLRCSSQSGHNTVSWYQQALGQGPQFIFQYYREEENGRGNFPPRFSGLQFPNYSSELNVNALELDDSALYLCASSPDGRWETQYFGPGTRLLVL.

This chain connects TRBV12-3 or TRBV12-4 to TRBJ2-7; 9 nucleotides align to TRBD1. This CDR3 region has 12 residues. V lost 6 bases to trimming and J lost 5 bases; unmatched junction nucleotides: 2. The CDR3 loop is CASRGQGDEQYF. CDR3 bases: TGTGCCAGCAGGGGACAGGGTGACGAGCAGTACTTC.

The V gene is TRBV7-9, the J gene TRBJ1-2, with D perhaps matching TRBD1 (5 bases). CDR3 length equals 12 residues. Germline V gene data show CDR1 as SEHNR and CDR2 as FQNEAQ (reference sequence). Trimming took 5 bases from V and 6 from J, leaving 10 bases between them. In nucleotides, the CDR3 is TGTGCCAGCAGCCCCGGGGGGGATGGCTACACCTTC. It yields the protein CASSPGGDGYTF.

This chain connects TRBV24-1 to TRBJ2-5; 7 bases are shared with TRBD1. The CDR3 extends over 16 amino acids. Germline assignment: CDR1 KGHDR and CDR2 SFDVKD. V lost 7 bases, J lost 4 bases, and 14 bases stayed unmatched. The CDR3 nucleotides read TGTGCCACCAGCGAGCGAAACAGGGGAATGGCAGAGACCCAGTACTTC. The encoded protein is CATSERNRGMAETQYF.

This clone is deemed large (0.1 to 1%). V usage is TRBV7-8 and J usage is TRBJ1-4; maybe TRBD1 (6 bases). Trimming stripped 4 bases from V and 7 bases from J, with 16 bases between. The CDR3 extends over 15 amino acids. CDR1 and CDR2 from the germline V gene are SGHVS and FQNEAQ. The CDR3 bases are TGTGCCAGCAGCTCCCCAACAGGGCGTAGTGAAAAACTGTTTTTT. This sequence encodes CASSSPTGRSEKLFF. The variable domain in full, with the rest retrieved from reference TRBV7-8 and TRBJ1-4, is GAGVSQSPRYKVAKRGQDVALRCDPISGHVSLFWYQQALGQGPEFLTYFQNEAQLDKSGLPSDRFFAERPEGSVSTLKIQRTQQEDSAVYLCASSSPTGRSEKLFFGSGTQLSVL.

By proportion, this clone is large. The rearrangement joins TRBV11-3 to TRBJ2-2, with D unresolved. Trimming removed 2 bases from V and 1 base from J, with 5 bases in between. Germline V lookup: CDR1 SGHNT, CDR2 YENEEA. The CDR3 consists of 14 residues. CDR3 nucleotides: TGTGCCAGCAGCTTATGGGGGAACACCGGGGAGCTGTTTTTT. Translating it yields CASSLWGNTGELFF.

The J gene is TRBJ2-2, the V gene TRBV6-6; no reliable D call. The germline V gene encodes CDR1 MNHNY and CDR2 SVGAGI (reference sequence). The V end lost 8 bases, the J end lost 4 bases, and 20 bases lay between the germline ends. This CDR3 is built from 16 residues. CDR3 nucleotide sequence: TGTGCCAGCGTAGGAAGAATCCAGCTACCCACCGGGGAGCTGTTTTTT. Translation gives CASVGRIQLPTGELFF.